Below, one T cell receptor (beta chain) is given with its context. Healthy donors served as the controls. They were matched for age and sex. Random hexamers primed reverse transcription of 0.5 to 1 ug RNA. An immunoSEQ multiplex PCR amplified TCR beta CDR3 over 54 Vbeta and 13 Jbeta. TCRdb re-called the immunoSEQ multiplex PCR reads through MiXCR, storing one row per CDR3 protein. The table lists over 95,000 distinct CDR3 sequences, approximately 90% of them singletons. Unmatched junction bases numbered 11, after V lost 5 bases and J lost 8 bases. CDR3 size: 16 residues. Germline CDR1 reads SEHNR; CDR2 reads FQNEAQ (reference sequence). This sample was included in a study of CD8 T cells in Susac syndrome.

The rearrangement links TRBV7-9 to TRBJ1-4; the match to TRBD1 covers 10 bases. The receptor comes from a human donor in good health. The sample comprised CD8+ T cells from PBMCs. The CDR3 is CASSAGDRGRGEKLFF. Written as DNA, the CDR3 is TGTGCCAGCAGCGCCGGTGACAGGGGGCGAGGAGAAAAACTGTTTTTT.